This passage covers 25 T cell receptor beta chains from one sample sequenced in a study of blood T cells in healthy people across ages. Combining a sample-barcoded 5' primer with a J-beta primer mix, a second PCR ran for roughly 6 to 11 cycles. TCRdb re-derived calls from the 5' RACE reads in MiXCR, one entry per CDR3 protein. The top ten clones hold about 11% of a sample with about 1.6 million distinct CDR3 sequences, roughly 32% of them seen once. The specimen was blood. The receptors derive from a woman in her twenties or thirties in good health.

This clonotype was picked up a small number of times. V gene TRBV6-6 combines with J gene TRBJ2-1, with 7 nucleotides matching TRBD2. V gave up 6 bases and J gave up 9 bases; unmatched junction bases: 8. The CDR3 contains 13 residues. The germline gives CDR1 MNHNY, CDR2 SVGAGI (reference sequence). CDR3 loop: CASRPGLYGEQFF. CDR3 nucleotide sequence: TGTGCCAGCAGGCCGGGACTATACGGTGAGCAGTTCTTC.

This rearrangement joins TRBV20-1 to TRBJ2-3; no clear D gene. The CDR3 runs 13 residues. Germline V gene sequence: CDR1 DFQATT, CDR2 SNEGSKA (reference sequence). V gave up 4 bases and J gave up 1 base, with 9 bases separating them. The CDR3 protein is CSATGECTDTQYF. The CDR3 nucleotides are TGCAGTGCTACAGGAGAGTGCACAGATACGCAGTATTTT.

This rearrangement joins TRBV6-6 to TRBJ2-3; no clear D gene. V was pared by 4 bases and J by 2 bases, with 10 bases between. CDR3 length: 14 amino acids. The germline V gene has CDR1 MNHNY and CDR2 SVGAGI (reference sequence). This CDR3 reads CASSFPADTDTQYF. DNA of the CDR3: TGTGCCAGCAGTTTCCCGGCCGACACAGATACGCAGTATTTT.

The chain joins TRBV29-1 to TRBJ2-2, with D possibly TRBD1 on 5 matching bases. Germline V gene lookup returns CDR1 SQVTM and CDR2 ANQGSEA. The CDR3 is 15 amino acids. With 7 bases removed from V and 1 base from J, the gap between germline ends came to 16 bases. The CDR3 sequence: CSAEVGAWNTGELFF. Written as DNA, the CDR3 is TGCAGCGCCGAGGTTGGGGCCTGGAACACCGGGGAGCTGTTTTTT.

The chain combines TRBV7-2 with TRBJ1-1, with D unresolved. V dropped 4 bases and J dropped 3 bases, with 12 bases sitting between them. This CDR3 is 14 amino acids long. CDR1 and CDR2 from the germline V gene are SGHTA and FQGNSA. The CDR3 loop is CASSWRSLDTEAFF. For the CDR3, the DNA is TGTGCCAGCAGCTGGCGGTCACTAGACACTGAAGCTTTCTTT.

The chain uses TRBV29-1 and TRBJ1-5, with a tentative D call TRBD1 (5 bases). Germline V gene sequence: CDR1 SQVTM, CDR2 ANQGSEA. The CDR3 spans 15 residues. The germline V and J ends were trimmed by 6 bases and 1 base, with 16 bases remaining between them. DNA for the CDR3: TGCAGCGTCCCAGGGATTGGGATAAGCAATCAGCCCCAGCATTTT. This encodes CSVPGIGISNQPQHF.

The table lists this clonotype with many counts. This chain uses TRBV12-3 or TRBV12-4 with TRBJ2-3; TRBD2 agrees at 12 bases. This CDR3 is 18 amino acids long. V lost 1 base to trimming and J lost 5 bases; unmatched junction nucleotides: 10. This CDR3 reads CASSLETSGSLGRDTQYF. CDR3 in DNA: TGTGCCAGCAGTTTAGAGACTAGCGGGAGTCTCGGTAGAGATACGCAGTATTTT.

The CDR3 coding sequence is TGTGCCAGCTCACCAACTAGCGGGAGGCCTTTTGAGCAGTTCTTC. This gives the protein CASSPTSGRPFEQFF. This chain links TRBV18 with TRBJ2-1; TRBD2 matches at 12 bases. The CDR3 totals 15 residues. Germline CDR1 and CDR2: KGHSH and LQKENI. V lost 2 bases and J lost 9; bases outside the gene matches: 5.

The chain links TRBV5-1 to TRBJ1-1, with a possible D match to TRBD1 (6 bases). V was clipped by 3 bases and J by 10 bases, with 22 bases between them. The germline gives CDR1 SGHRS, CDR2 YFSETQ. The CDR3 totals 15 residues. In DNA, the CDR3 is TGCGCCAGCAGCTCCGGGAGGGGGGGAACGAGTGTAGCTTTCTTT. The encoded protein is CASSSGRGGTSVAFF.

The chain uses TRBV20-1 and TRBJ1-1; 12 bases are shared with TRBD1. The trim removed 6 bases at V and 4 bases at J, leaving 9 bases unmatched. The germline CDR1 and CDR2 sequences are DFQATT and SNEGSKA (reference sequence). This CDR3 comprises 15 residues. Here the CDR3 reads CSAPGQGAGVTEAFF. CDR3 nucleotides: TGCAGTGCACCGGGACAGGGGGCTGGAGTCACTGAAGCTTTCTTT.

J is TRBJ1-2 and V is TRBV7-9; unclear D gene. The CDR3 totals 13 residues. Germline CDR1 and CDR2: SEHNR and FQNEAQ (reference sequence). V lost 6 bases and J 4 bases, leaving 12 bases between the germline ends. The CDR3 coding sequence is TGTGCCAGCAGGGGGTCCTCTAGCTATGGCTACACCTTC. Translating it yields CASRGSSSYGYTF.

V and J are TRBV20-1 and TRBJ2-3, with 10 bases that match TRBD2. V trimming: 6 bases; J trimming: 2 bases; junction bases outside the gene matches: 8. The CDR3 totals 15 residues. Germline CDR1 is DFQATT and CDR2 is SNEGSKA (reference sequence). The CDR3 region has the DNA TGCAGTGCCTCTTCGAGCGGGGGGGCCACAGATACGCAGTATTTT. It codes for CSASSSGGATDTQYF.

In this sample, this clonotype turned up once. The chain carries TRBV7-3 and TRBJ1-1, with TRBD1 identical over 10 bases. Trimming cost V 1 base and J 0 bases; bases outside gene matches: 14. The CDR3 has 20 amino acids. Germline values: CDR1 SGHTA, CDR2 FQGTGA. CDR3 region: CASSLNGDRGRRSVNTEAFF. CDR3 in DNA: TGTGCCAGCAGCTTAAATGGGGACAGGGGACGGAGGAGCGTGAACACTGAAGCTTTCTTT.

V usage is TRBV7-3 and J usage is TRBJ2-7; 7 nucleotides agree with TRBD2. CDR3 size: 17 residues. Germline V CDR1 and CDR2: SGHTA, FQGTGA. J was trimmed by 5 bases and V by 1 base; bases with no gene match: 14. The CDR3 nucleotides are TGTGCCAGCAGCTTAAGGGGTTCGGGAACGGGAGGCCACGAGCAGTACTTC. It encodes CASSLRGSGTGGHEQYF.

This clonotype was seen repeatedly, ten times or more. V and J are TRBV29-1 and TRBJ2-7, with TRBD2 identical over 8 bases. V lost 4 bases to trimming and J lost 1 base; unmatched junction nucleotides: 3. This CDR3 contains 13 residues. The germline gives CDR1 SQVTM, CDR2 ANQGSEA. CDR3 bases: TGCAGCGTTGTGGGACTAGGATCCTACGAGCAGTACTTC. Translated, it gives CSVVGLGSYEQYF.

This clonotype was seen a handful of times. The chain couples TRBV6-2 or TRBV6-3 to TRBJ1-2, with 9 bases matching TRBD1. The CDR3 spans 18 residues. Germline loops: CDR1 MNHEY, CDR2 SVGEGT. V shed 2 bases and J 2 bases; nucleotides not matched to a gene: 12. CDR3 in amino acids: CASSYTVGQGRRNYGYTF. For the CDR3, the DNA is TGTGCCAGCAGTTACACCGTAGGACAGGGGCGTAGAAACTATGGCTACACCTTC.

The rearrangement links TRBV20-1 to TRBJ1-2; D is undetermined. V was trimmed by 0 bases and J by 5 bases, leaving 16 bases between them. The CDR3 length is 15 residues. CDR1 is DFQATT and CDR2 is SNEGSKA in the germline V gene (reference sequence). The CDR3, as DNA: TGCAGTGCTAGAGATTTCTGGGGAGAATGGTATGGCTACACCTTC. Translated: CSARDFWGEWYGYTF.

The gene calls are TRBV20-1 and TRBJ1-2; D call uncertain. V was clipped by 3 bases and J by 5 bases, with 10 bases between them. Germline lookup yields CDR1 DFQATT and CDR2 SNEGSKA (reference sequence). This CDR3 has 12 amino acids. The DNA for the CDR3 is TGCAGTGCTAGCACCGAGCGATATGGCTACACCTTC. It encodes CSASTERYGYTF.

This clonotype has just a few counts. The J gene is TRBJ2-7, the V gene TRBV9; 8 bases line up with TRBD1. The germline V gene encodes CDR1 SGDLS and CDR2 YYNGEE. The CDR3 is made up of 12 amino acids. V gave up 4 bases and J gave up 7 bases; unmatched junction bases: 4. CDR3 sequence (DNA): TGTGCCAGCAGCCCGACAGGGGAGGAGCAGTACTTC. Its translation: CASSPTGEEQYF.

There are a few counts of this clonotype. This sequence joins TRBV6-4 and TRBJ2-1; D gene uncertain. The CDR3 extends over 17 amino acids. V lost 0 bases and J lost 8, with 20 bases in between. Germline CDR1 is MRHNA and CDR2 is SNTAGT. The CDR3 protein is CASSDSIGRLPIHEQFF. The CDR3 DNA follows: TGTGCCAGCAGTGACTCGATCGGTCGACTGCCGATTCATGAGCAGTTCTTC.

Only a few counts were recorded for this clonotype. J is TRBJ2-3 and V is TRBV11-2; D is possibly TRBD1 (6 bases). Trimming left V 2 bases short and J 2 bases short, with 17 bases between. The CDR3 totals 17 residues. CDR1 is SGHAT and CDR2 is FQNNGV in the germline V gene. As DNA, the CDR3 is TGTGCCAGCAGCTTAATGGACAGCTTGGGATACACAGATACGCAGTATTTT. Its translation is CASSLMDSLGYTDTQYF.

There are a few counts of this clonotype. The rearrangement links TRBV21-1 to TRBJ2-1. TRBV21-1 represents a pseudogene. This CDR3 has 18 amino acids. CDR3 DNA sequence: TGTGCCAGCAGCAAAGCGGGGAAGATTCCCAAAGCCTACAATGAGCAGTTCTTC. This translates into CASSKAGKIPKAYNEQFF.

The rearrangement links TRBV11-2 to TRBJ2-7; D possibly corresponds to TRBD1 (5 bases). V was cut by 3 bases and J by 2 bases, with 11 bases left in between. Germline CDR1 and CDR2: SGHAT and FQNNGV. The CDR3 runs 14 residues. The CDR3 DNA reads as TGTGCCAGCAGCTTTACACAGGCTACCTACGAGCAGTACTTC. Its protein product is CASSFTQATYEQYF.

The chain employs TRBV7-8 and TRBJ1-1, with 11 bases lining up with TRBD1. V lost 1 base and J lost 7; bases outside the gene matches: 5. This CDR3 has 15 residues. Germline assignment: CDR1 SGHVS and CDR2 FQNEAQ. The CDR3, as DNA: TGTGCCAGCAGCTTAGGGGACAGGGGGTTGGGTGAAGCTTTCTTT. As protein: CASSLGDRGLGEAFF.

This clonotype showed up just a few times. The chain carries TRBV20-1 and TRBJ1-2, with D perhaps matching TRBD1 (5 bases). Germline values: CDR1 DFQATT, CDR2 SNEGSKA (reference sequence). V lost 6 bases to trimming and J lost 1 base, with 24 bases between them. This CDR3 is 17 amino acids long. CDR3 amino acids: CSAQGSMGRGSNYGYTF. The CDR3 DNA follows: TGCAGTGCCCAGGGTTCGATGGGGAGGGGCAGTAACTATGGCTACACCTTC.